This passage covers 24 T cell receptor beta chains from one sample sequenced in a study of post-analysis software for immune sequencing data. Findings of the study overall: When patients were compared with controls, 4 or 5 TRBV segments were more frequent, TRBV5-6, TRBV5-1 and TRBV20-1 among them.

TCR beta cDNA libraries had unique molecular identifiers. TCRdb re-called the PCR reads through MiXCR, storing one row per CDR3 protein. Found here are a few hundred thousand distinct CDR3 sequences, about 38% of them singletons; the top ten hold around 4.8%. For these receptors, no antigen is known. Sequencing was performed on blood. The receptors derive from a girl between 10 and 17 years old with multiple sclerosis.

In this sample, this clonotype turned up a few times. This clone may be a read error of a much larger clone one base away. The chain is built from TRBV20-1 and TRBJ2-1, with D possibly matching TRBD1 (6 bases). The J call is uncertain, as TRBJ2-7 better fits the DNA end. Germline V gene lookup returns CDR1 DFQATT and CDR2 SNEGSKA (reference sequence). The CDR3 covers 15 residues. CDR3 DNA sequence: TGCAGTGCTAGGACTCTAGACCGACAGGACAATGAGCAGTACTTC. Its protein is CSARTLDRQDNEQYF.

This clonotype was recorded many times. V is TRBV5-1 and J is TRBJ2-1; 8 bases fit TRBD1. Germline CDR1 is SGHRS and CDR2 is YFSETQ. V dropped 3 bases and J dropped 6; count of bases not matched to a gene: 8. CDR3 length: 15 residues. The CDR3 sequence: CASSSQGARFNEQFF. CDR3 DNA: TGCGCCAGCAGCTCCCAGGGGGCTCGTTTCAATGAGCAGTTCTTC.

On this clonotype: A read error may be the cause here, since a much bigger clone is one base away. The rearrangement links TRBV27 to TRBJ2-3; 7 nucleotides match TRBD1. Germline CDR1 and CDR2: MNHEY and SMNVEV (reference sequence). V lost 6 bases, J lost 1 base, and 1 base stayed unmatched. There are 13 residues in the CDR3. CDR3 bases: TGTGCCAGCAGAGACAGGGGCACAGATACGCAGTATTTT. Encoded protein: CASRDRGTDTQYF.

The chain combines TRBV20-1 with TRBJ1-4; 10 bases agree with TRBD1. Germline loops: CDR1 DFQATT, CDR2 SNEGSKA (reference sequence). The CDR3 length is 14 residues. With 3 bases clipped from V and 3 bases from J, the junction kept 1 base outside the gene matches. The DNA for the CDR3 is TGCAGTGCTAGGACAGGGGGCCCTAATGAAAAACTGTTTTTT. Its protein is CSARTGGPNEKLFF.

The chain joins TRBV12-3 or TRBV12-4 to TRBJ1-4, with D maybe TRBD1 (5 bases). The CDR3 has 14 amino acids. V dropped 8 bases and J dropped 8 bases, with 18 bases sitting between them. DNA of the CDR3: TGTGCCAGCGGACCCACGGGGGTAGGGGAAAAACTGTTTTTT. Translating it yields CASGPTGVGEKLFF.

With respect to this clonotype: A read error may be the cause here, since a much bigger clone is one base away. The chain uses TRBV6-6 and TRBJ1-2; D unresolved. Germline CDR1 MNHNY, CDR2 SVGAGI (reference sequence). Trimming shortened V by 2 bases and J by 2 bases, and 12 bases separated the two germline ends. CDR3 size: 15 residues. The CDR3 is CASSYNRKPNYGYTF. The DNA for the CDR3 is TGTGCCAGCAGTTACAATAGGAAACCCAACTATGGCTACACCTTC.

At least ten counts were recorded for this clonotype. The chain combines TRBV15 with TRBJ2-6, with D possibly being TRBD1 (5 bases). Trimming took off 0 bases at V and 1 base at J, with 7 bases between the two ends. This CDR3 contains 16 residues. Germline loops: CDR1 LNHNV, CDR2 YYDKDF (reference sequence). CDR3 DNA sequence: TGTGCCACCAGCAGAGATAGACAGTCTGGGGCCAACGTCCTGACTTTC. Residues: CATSRDRQSGANVLTF. Filled out from reference TRBV15 and TRBJ2-6, the complete variable domain reads DAMVIQNPRYQVTQFGKPVTLSCSQTLNHNVMYWYQQKSSQAPKLLFHYYDKDFNNEADTPDNFQSRRPNTSFCFLDIRSPGLGDTAMYLCATSRDRQSGANVLTFGAGSRLTVL.

This clonotype was detected many times. The chain uses TRBV27 and TRBJ2-7; D not certain. V lost 5 bases, J lost 7 bases, and 18 bases lay in between. The germline CDR1 and CDR2 sequences are MNHEY and SMNVEV (reference sequence). This CDR3 is 14 amino acids long. CDR3 nucleotide sequence: TGTGCCAGCAGTCCCTCGTCGACCCGTCGGGAGCAGTACTTC. It translates to CASSPSSTRREQYF.

This clonotype was detected only once. In nucleotides, the CDR3 is TGTGCCAGCACCCCCCAAGGGGGCCACGAGCAGTACTTC. As protein: CASTPQGGHEQYF. The V and J genes are TRBV28 and TRBJ2-5, with 7 bases that match TRBD1. The end of the DNA aligns better with TRBJ2-7, so the J call may be wrong. Germline V gives CDR1 MDHEN, CDR2 SYDVKM. CDR3 length equals 13 residues.

This chain joins TRBV2 and TRBJ2-5, with D perhaps TRBD1 (5 bases). Trimming took 0 bases from V and 4 from J, leaving 18 bases between them. Germline CDR1 reads SNHLY; CDR2 reads FYNNEI. CDR3 length: 17 residues. In nucleotides, the CDR3 is TGTGCCAGCAGTGAAGCCCCAGGGAAGGTTCTTAGAGAGACCCAGTACTTC. This encodes CASSEAPGKVLRETQYF.

On this clonotype itself: A much more abundant neighbour one base away suggests this may be a read error. The chain is built from TRBV5-1 and TRBJ2-3; D possibly corresponds to TRBD1 (6 bases). V shed 0 bases and J shed 8 bases, with 19 bases lying between them. Germline V gene data show CDR1 as SGHRS and CDR2 as YFSETQ. The CDR3 is 16 residues long. CDR3 sequence reads: CASSLGQGFLAGTQYF. CDR3 nucleotides: TGCGCCAGCAGCTTGGGCCAGGGGTTTCTTGCAGGTACGCAGTATTTT.

V usage is TRBV7-6 and J usage is TRBJ2-1, with TRBD2 identical over 11 bases. V dropped 4 bases and J dropped 7; count of bases not matched to a gene: 9. The CDR3 loop spans 16 amino acids. From germline, CDR1 is SGHVS and CDR2 FNYEAQ. The CDR3 bases are TGTGCCAGCAGCTCCGTAGCGGGAGGGCCGTGGAATGAGCAGTTCTTC. Residues: CASSSVAGGPWNEQFF.

The rearrangement uses TRBV13 and TRBJ1-5; D possibly corresponds to TRBD1 (6 bases). V lost 5 bases to trimming and J lost 0 bases, with 17 bases between them. Per the germline V gene, CDR1 is PRHDT and CDR2 is FYEKMQ (reference sequence). This CDR3 comprises 17 residues. The CDR3 protein is CASSRLGGRDSNQPQHF. The CDR3 DNA is TGTGCCAGCAGCCGATTAGGGGGGAGGGATAGCAATCAGCCCCAGCATTTT.

This chain links TRBV29-1 with TRBJ2-2; 8 bases fit TRBD2. Germline V gene sequence: CDR1 SQVTM, CDR2 ANQGSEA. J lost 6 bases, V lost 4 bases, and 10 bases had no gene match. This CDR3 contains 15 residues. This CDR3 is CSVVAPAGVSGELFF. The CDR3 DNA sequence: TGCAGCGTTGTAGCCCCAGCGGGAGTCTCCGGGGAGCTGTTTTTT.

The gene calls are TRBV20-1 and TRBJ2-3; TRBD2 aligns across 10 bases. The CDR3 consists of 13 residues. From germline, CDR1 is DFQATT and CDR2 SNEGSKA (reference sequence). Germline trimming cut 8 bases from V and 1 base from J; bases unmatched to any gene: 3. CDR3 sequence: CSLGTSGTDTQYF. CDR3 bases: TGCAGTCTCGGGACTAGCGGCACAGATACGCAGTATTTT.

This rearrangement joins TRBV6-1 to TRBJ2-3; 13 bases match TRBD2. Germline V gene lookup returns CDR1 MNHNS and CDR2 SASEGT. This CDR3 is built from 17 residues. The V gene end was trimmed by 6 bases and the J gene end by 1 base; junction bases not matched to a gene: 7. CDR3 residues: CASSRRLAGGGTDTQYF. The CDR3 DNA reads TGTGCCAGCAGCCGACGACTAGCGGGAGGTGGCACAGATACGCAGTATTTT.

This clonotype has at least ten counts. The chain uses TRBV11-2 and TRBJ2-5, with 12 bases matching TRBD2. This CDR3 comprises 15 residues. V trimming: 8 bases; J trimming: 1 base; junction bases outside the gene matches: 5. Germline lookup yields CDR1 SGHAT and CDR2 FQNNGV. Written as DNA, the CDR3 is TGTGCCAGCGGGCTAGCGGGAGGGCTCCAAGAGACCCAGTACTTC. Protein product: CASGLAGGLQETQYF.

This clonotype was observed at least ten times. The chain links TRBV29-1 to TRBJ2-1, with 9 bases identical to TRBD1. Germline loops: CDR1 SQVTM, CDR2 ANQGSEA. The CDR3 spans 15 residues. Trimming removed 4 bases from V and 0 bases from J; junction bases left unmatched: 4. CDR3 sequence reads: CSVVTGGFSYNEQFF. DNA for the CDR3: TGCAGCGTTGTTACAGGGGGCTTCTCCTACAATGAGCAGTTCTTC.

This clonotype was counted a single time. The chain joins TRBV24-1 to TRBJ2-5; 9 nucleotides agree with TRBD1. The J call may be incorrect, as the DNA end agrees better with TRBJ2-7. The CDR3 totals 16 residues. The germline gives CDR1 KGHDR, CDR2 SFDVKD. The CDR3: CATSRFGDRGVDEQYF. CDR3 nucleotides: TGTGCCACCAGTAGATTCGGAGACAGGGGGGTGGACGAGCAGTACTTC.

This clonotype was counted only a few times. CDR3 nucleotides: TGTGCCAGCAGCCCCGGTGAGGGACCGCTCATCTACGAGCAGTACTTC. This encodes CASSPGEGPLIYEQYF. The chain employs TRBV13 and TRBJ2-7; either TRBD1 or TRBD2 may fit D (5 bases each). Trimming left V 5 bases short and J 3 bases short, with 20 bases between. The length of the CDR3 is 16 residues. Germline loops: CDR1 PRHDT, CDR2 FYEKMQ (reference sequence).

The chain has TRBV5-1 and TRBJ1-1; D gene uncertain. The ends were cut back, 3 bases at V and 1 base at J, with 7 bases in the middle. CDR3 length: 13 amino acids. The V gene's germline CDR1 is SGHRS and CDR2 YFSETQ. In DNA, the CDR3 is TGCGCCAGCAGCTCAGACTGGAACACTGAAGCTTTCTTT. It yields the protein CASSSDWNTEAFF. The full variable domain, with the rest looked up from reference TRBV5-1 and TRBJ1-1, is KAGVTQTPRYLIKTRGQQVTLSCSPISGHRSVSWYQQTPGQGLQFLFEYFSETQRNKGNFPGRFSGRQFSNSRSEMNVSTLELGDSALYLCASSSDWNTEAFFGQGTRLTVV.

Many counts were recorded for this clonotype. V usage is TRBV4-1 and J usage is TRBJ2-5; the match to TRBD2 covers 8 bases. The length of the CDR3 is 15 residues. Germline CDR1 reads MGHRA; CDR2 reads YSYEKL. V lost 0 bases and J lost 5; bases outside the gene matches: 5. CDR3 sequence: CASSQDGGLVETQYF. DNA of the CDR3: TGCGCCAGCAGCCAAGATGGGGGACTAGTGGAGACCCAGTACTTC.

In this sample, this clonotype turned up many times. The gene calls are TRBV3-1 and TRBJ2-5, with D perhaps TRBD2 (6 bases). Looked up from germline, CDR1 is LGHDT and CDR2 is YNNKEL (reference sequence). Trimming took off 4 bases at V and 5 bases at J, with 17 bases between the two ends. There are 15 residues in the CDR3. CDR3 bases: TGTGCCAGCAGCCCCTCTGGGCGGGGAGAGGAGACCCAGTACTTC. Amino acid sequence: CASSPSGRGEETQYF.

The chain couples TRBV20-1 to TRBJ2-7, with no clear D. Deletions cut 4 bases from V and 1 base from J, with 5 bases between. CDR1 is DFQATT, CDR2 SNEGSKA, per germline (reference sequence). There are 11 residues in the CDR3. CDR3 bases: TGCAGTGCTATATCTTCCTACGAGCAGTACTTC. Encoded protein: CSAISSYEQYF.